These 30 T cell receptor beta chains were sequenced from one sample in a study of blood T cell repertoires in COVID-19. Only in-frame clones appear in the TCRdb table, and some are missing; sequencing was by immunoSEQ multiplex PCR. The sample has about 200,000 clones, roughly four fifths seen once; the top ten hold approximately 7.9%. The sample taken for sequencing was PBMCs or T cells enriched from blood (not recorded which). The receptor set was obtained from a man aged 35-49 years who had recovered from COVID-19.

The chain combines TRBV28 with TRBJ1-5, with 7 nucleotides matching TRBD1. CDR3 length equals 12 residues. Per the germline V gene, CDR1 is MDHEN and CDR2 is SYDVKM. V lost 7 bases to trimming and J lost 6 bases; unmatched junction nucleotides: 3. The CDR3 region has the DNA TGTGCCAGCAACGACAGGGTTCAGCCCCAGCATTTT. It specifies CASNDRVQPQHF.

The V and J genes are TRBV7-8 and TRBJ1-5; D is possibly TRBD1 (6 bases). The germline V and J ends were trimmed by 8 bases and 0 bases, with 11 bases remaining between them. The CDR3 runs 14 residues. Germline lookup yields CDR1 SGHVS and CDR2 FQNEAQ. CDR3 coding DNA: TGTGCCAGCCGGTTGGGGGCTAGCAATCAGCCCCAGCATTTT. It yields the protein CASRLGASNQPQHF.

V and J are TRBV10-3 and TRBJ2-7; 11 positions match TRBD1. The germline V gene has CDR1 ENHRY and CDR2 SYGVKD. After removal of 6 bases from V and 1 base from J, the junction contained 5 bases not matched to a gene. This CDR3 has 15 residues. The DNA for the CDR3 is TGTGCCATCAGACTAGGGACAGGGGGATCCTACGAGCAGTACTTC. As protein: CAIRLGTGGSYEQYF.

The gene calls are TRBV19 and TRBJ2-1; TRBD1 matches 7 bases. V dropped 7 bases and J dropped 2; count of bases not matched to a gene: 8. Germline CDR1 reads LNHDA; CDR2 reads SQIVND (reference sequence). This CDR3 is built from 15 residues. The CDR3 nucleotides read TGTGCCAGTACCGACAGGGTGTTCACCTACAATGAGCAGTTCTTC. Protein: CASTDRVFTYNEQFF. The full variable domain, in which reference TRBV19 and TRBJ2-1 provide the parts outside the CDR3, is DGGITQSPKYLFRKEGQNVTLSCEQNLNHDAMYWYRQDPGQGLRLIYYSQIVNDFQKGDIAEGYSVSREKKESFPLTVTSAQKNPTAFYLCASTDRVFTYNEQFFGPGTRLTVL.

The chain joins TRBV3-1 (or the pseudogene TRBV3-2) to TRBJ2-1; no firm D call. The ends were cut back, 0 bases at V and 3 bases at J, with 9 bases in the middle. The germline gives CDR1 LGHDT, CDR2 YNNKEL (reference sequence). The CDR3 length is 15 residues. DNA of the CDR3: TGTGCCAGCAGCCAAGATTTCTACCGCTACAATGAGCAGTTCTTC. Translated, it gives CASSQDFYRYNEQFF.

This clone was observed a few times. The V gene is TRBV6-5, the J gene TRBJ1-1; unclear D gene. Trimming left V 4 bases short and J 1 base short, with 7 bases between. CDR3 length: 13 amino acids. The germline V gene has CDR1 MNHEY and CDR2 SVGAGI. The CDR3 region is CASSFKRNTEAFF. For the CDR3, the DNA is TGTGCCAGCAGTTTCAAGCGGAACACTGAAGCTTTCTTT.

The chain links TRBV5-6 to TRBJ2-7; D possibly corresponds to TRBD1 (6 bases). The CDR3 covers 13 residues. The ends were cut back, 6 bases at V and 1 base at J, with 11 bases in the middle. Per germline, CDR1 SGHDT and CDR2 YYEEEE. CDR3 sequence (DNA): TGTGCCAGCATAGACAGGATATCCTACGAGCAGTACTTC. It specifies CASIDRISYEQYF.

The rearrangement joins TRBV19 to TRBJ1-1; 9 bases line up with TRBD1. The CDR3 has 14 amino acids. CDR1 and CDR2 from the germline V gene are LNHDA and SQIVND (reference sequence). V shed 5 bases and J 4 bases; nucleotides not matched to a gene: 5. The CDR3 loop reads CASSADRGGTEAFF. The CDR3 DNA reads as TGTGCCAGTAGTGCCGACAGGGGGGGCACTGAAGCTTTCTTT.

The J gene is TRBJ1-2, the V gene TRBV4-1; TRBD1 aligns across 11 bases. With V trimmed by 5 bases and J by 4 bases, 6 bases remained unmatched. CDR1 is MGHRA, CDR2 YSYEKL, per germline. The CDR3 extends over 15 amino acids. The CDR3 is CASSKGQGDVYGYTF. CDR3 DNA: TGCGCCAGCAGCAAGGGACAGGGGGACGTCTATGGCTACACCTTC.

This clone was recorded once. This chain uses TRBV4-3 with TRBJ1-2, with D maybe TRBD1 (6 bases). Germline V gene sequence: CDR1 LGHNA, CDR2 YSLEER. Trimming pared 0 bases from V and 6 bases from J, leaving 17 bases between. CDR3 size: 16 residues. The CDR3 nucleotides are TGCGCCAGCAGCCAAGAAACACAGGGACGGAAACATGGCTACACCTTC. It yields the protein CASSQETQGRKHGYTF.

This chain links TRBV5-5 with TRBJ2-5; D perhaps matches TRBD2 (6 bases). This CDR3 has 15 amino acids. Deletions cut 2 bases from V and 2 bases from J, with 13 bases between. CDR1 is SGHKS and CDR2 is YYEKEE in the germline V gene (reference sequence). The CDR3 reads CASSFGEGRQETQYF. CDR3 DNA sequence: TGTGCCAGCAGCTTCGGGGAAGGGAGGCAAGAGACCCAGTACTTC.

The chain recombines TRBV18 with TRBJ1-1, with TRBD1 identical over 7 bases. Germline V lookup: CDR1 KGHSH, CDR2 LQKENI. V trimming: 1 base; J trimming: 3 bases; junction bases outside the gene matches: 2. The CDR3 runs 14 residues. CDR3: CASSPLQGDTEAFF. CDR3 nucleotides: TGTGCCAGCTCACCACTCCAGGGGGACACTGAAGCTTTCTTT.

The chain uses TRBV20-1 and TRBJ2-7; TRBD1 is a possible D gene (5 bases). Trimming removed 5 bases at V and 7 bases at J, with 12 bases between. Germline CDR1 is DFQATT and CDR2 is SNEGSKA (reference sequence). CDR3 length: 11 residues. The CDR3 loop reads CSAPTVLEQYF. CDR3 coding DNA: TGCAGTGCTCCGACAGTCTTAGAGCAGTACTTC.

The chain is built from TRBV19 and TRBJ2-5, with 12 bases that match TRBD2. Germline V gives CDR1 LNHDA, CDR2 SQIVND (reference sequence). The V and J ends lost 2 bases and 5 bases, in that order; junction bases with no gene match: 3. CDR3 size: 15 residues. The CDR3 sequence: CASSIQGLAGETQYF. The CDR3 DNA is TGTGCCAGTAGTATACAGGGACTAGCGGGCGAGACCCAGTACTTC.

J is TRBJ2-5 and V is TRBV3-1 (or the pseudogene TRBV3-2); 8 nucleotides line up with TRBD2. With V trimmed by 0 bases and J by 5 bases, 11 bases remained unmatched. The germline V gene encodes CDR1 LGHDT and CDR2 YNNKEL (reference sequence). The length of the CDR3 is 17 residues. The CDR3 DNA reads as TGTGCCAGCAGCCAAGATCGGATAGCGGGGACTGGGGAGACCCAGTACTTC. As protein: CASSQDRIAGTGETQYF.

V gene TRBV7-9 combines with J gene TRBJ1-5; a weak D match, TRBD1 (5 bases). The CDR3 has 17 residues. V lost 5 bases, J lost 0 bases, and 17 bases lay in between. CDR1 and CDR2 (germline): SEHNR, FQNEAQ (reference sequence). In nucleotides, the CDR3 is TGTGCCAGCAGCCAAGGGGTAGGAATCTATAGCAATCAGCCCCAGCATTTT. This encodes CASSQGVGIYSNQPQHF.

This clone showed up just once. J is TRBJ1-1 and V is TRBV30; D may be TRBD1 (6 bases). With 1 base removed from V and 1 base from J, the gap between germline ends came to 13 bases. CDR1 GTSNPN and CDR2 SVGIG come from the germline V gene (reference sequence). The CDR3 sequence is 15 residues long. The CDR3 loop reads CAWSGTAIRNTEAFF. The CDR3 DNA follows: TGTGCCTGGAGTGGGACAGCGATTAGGAACACTGAAGCTTTCTTT.

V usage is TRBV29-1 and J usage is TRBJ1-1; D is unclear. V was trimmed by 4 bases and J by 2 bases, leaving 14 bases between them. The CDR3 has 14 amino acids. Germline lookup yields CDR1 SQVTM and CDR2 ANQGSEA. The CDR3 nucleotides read TGCAGCGTTGGGAGCCAGGACTTCAACACTGAAGCTTTCTTT. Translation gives CSVGSQDFNTEAFF.

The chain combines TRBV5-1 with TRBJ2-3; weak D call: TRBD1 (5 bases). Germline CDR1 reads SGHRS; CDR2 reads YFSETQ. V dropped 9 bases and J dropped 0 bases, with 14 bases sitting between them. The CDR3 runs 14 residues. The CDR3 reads CANNSAGSTDTQYF. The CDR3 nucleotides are TGCGCCAACAACTCGGCAGGGAGCACAGATACGCAGTATTTT. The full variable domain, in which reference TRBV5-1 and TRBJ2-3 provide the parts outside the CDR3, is KAGVTQTPRYLIKTRGQQVTLSCSPISGHRSVSWYQQTPGQGLQFLFEYFSETQRNKGNFPGRFSGRQFSNSRSEMNVSTLELGDSALYLCANNSAGSTDTQYFGPGTRLTVL.

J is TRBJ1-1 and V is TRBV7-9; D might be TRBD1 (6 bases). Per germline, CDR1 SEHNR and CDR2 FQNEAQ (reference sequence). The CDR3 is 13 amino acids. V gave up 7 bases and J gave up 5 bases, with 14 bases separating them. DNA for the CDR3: TGTGCCAGCACCCCTGGGGGCTTGACTGAAGCTTTCTTT. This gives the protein CASTPGGLTEAFF.

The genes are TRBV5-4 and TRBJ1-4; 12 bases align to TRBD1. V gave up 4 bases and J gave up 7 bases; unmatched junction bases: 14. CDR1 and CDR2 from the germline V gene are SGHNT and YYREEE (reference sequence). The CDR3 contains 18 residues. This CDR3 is CASSPPPGTGGAGEKLFF. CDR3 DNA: TGTGCCAGCAGCCCACCGCCCGGGACAGGGGGCGCGGGTGAAAAACTGTTTTTT.

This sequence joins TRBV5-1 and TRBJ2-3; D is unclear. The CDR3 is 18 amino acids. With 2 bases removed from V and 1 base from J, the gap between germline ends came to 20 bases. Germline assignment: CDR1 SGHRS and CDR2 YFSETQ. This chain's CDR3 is CASSFLVLDTSGTDTQYF. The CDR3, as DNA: TGCGCCAGCAGCTTTCTTGTCTTAGACACGTCTGGCACAGATACGCAGTATTTT.

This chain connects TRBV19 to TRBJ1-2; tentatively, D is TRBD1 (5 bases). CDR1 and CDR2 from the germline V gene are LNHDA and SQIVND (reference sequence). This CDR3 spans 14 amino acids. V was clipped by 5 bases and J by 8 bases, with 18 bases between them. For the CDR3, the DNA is TGTGCCAGTAGTCCGCGGGGGGTGTCGGTGGGCTACACCTTC. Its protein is CASSPRGVSVGYTF.

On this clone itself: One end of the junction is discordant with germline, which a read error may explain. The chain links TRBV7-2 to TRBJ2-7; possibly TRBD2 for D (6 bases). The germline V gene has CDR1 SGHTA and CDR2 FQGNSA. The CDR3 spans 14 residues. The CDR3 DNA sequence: TGTGCCAGCAGCTTAGAAATGAAGGGCGGGGTAGGTCTGTTC. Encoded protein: CASSLEMKGGVGLF.

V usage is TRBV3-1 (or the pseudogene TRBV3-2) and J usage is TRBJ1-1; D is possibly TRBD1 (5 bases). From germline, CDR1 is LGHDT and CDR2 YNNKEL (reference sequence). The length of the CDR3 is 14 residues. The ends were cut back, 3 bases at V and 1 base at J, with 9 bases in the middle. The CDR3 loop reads CASSQVQGNTEAFF. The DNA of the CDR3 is TGTGCCAGCAGCCAGGTTCAGGGGAACACTGAAGCTTTCTTT.

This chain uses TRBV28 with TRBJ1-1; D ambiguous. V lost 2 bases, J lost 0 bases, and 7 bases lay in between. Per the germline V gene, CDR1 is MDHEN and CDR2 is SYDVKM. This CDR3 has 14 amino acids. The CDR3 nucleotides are TGTGCCAGCAGTTTACTGTATTTGAACACTGAAGCTTTCTTT. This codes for CASSLLYLNTEAFF. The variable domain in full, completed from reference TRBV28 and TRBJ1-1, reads DVKVTQSSRYLVKRTGEKVFLECVQDMDHENMFWYRQDPGLGLRLIYFSYDVKMKEKGDIPEGYSVSREKKERFSLILESASTNQTSMYLCASSLLYLNTEAFFGQGTRLTVV.

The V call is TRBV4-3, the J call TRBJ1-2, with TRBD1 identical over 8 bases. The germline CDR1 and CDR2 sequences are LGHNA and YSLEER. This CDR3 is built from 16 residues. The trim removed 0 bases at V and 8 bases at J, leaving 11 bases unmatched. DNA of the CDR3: TGCGCCAGCAGCCAAGATGAGGGCAGGGGGCGCCGAGGCTACACCTTC. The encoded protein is CASSQDEGRGRRGYTF.

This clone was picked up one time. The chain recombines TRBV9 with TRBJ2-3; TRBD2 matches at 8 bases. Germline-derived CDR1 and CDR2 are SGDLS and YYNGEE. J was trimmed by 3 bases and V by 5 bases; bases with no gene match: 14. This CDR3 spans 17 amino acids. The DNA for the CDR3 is TGTGCCAGCAGTTTTAGTATGGGAGCGGGGGCTACAGATACGCAGTATTTT. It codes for CASSFSMGAGATDTQYF.

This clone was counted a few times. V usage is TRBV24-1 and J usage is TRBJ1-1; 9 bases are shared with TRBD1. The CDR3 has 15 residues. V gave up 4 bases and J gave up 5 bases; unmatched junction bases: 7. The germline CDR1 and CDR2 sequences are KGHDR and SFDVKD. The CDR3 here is CATSDDRGGGTEAFF. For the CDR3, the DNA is TGTGCCACCAGTGACGACAGGGGGGGCGGGACTGAAGCTTTCTTT.

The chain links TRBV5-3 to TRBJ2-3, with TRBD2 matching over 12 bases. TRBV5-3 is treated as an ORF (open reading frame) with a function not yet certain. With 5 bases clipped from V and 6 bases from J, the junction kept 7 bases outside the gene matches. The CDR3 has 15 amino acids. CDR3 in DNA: TGTGCCAGAAGACCTACTAGCGGGGGGTTGGATACGCAGTATTTT. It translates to CARRPTSGGLDTQYF.